The entry that follows covers one T cell receptor beta chain sequence. This sample was included in a study of T cell changes during pregnancy in multiple sclerosis. Germline loops: CDR1 SGHVS, CDR2 FNYEAQ. The CDR3 runs to 15 residues. V shed 1 base, J shed 2 bases, and the junction held 1 base outside the gene matches. Only in-frame clones appear in the TCRdb table, and some are missing; sequencing was by immunoSEQ multiplex PCR. This table holds 35,000 to 55,000 clones, 90% found once. J is TRBJ2-2 and V is TRBV7-6; TRBD2 aligns across 7 bases. The clonotype originates from a female donor with multiple sclerosis, enrolled in a pregnancy study. The source material was CD4+ T cells from peripheral blood mononuclear cells, sampled before pregnancy. The CDR3, as DNA: TGTGCCAGCAGCTTAGGCGGGGGAAACACCGGGGAGCTGTTTTTT. It yields the protein CASSLGGGNTGELFF. The whole variable domain, remainder taken from reference TRBV7-6 and TRBJ2-2, is GAGVSQSPRYKVTKRGQDVALRCDPISGHVSLYWYRQALGQGPEFLTYFNYEAQQDKSGLPNDRFSAERPEGSISTLTIQRTEQRDSAMYRCASSLGGGNTGELFFGEGSRLTVL.